This TCR beta chain was captured in a study of brain T cells in children with intractable seizures. Using immunoSEQ multiplex PCR, the repertoire was profiled, and TCRdb retains in-frame clones only, with some absent. The table lists 60,000 to 65,000 clones, around 95% of them singletons, with more than 0.35% in the top ten. The sequenced cases were selected for having the highest brain T cell transcript signatures. Patients received at least one anti-epileptic drug before surgery. In germline, CDR1 is LNHDA, CDR2 SQIVND (reference sequence). This CDR3 comprises 14 residues. Germline trimming cut 6 bases from V and 13 bases from J; bases unmatched to any gene: 15.

The chain links TRBV19 to TRBJ2-4; 7 nucleotides line up with TRBD1. The specimen was peripheral blood, collected at surgery. This TCR was sampled from a boy under two years old with focal cortical dysplasia and intractable seizures. The CDR3 here is CASSHRDSGSGQYF. The DNA for the CDR3 is TGTGCCAGTAGCCACCGGGACAGCGGCTCCGGGCAGTACTTC.